The TCR beta chain described here comes from a study of identical twins. This CDR3 contains 15 residues. Germline lookup yields CDR1 GTSNPN and CDR2 SVGIG (reference sequence). Trimming stripped 5 bases from V and 2 bases from J, with 19 bases between. A few counts support this clonotype. TCRdb re-analysed the 5' RACE reads in MiXCR, keeping a single row per CDR3 protein. The sample yields around 510,000 distinct CDR3 sequences, roughly an eighth seen once. The data were also submitted as part of a second study, on yellow fever vaccine responses in identical twins.

The V gene is TRBV30, the J gene TRBJ2-7; D is perhaps TRBD1 (5 bases). The receptor was isolated from a woman between 18 and 29 years old in good health. Source material: CD4+ T cells sorted from blood. The CDR3 reads CAWGPLRDGTYEQYF. CDR3 nucleotides: TGTGCCTGGGGTCCCCTCAGGGATGGCACCTACGAGCAGTACTTC.